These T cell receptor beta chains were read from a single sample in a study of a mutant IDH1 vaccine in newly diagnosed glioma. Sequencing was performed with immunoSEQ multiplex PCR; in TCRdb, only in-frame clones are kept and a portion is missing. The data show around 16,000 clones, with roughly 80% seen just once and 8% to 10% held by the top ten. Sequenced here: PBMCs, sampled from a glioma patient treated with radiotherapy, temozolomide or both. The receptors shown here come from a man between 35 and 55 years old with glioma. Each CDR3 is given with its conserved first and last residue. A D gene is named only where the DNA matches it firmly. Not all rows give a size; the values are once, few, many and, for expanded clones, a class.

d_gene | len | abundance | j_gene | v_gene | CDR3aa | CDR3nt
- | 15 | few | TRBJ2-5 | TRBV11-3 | CASSLITAVQETQYF | TGTGCCAGCAGCTTAATAACGGCGGTTCAAGAGACCCAGTACTTC
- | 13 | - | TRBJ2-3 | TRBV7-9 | CASSFSGADTQYF | TGTGCCAGCAGCTTCTCTGGAGCAGATACGCAGTATTTT
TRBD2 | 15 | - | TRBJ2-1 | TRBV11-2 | CASSLVAGRTHEQFF | TGTGCCAGCAGCTTAGTAGCGGGAAGGACCCATGAGCAGTTCTTC
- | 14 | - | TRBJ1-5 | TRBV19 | CASRGPLKYQPQHF | TGTGCCAGTAGGGGGCCACTAAAATATCAGCCCCAGCATTTT
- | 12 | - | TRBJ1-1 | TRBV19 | CASGDGNTEAFF | TGTGCCAGTGGGGACGGAAACACTGAAGCTTTCTTT
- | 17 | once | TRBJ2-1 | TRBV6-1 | CASSEASVRPRANEQFF | TGTGCCAGCAGTGAAGCGTCGGTTCGGCCCAGGGCCAATGAGCAGTTCTTC
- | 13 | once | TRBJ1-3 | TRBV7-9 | CASSLVGGNTIYF | TGTGCCAGCAGCTTAGTCGGGGGAAACACCATATATTTT
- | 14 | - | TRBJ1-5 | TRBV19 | CASTVTGSNQPQHF | TGTGCCAGTACCGTAACAGGGAGCAATCAGCCCCAGCATTTT
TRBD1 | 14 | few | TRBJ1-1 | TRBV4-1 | CASSPQTGEFEAFF | TGCGCCAGCAGCCCTCAGACAGGGGAATTTGAAGCTTTCTTT
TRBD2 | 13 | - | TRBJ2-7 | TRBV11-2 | CASSTGTSVSQYF | TGTGCCAGCAGCACCGGGACTAGCGTATCGCAGTACTTC
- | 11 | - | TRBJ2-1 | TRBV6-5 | CASQDGFEQFF | TGTGCCAGCCAGGACGGTTTTGAGCAGTTCTTC
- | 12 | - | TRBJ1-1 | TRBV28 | CASSLGRDETFF | TGTGCCAGCAGTTTAGGACGGGATGAGACTTTCTTT
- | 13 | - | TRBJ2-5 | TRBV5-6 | CASSFWGWETQYF | TGTGCCAGCAGCTTCTGGGGGTGGGAGACCCAGTACTTC
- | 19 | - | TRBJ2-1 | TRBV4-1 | CASSARLVGVSRSYNEQFF | TGCGCCAGCAGCGCAAGACTAGTTGGTGTGTCGAGATCCTACAATGAGCAGTTCTTC
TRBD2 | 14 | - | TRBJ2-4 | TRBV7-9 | CASSFGGNMDIQYF | TGTGCCAGCAGCTTCGGGGGGAATATGGACATTCAGTACTTC
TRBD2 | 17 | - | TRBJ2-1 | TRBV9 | CASSVGRTSGPYNEQFF | TGTGCCAGCAGCGTAGGGAGGACTAGCGGCCCCTACAATGAGCAGTTCTTC
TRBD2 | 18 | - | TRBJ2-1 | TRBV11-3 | CASKSPRTSGSSYNEQFF | TGTGCCAGCAAATCCCCGCGGACTAGCGGGAGTTCCTACAATGAGCAGTTCTTC
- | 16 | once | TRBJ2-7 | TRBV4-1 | CASSPEGASVGIEQYF | TGCGCCAGCAGCCCAGAGGGGGCTAGCGTGGGAATCGAGCAGTACTTC
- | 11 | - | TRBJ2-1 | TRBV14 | CASSPDNEQFF | TGTGCCAGCAGCCCAGACAATGAGCAGTTCTTC
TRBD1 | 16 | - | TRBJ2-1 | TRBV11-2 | CASSSYRDSINNEQFF | TGTGCCAGCAGCTCCTACCGGGACAGTATTAACAATGAGCAGTTCTTC
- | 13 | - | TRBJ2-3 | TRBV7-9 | CASSPESTDTQYF | TGTGCCAGCAGCCCCGAGAGCACAGATACGCAGTATTTT
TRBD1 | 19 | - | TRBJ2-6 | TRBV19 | CASSSSGTESFSGANVLTF | TGTGCCAGTAGTTCCTCCGGGACAGAGAGTTTCTCTGGGGCCAACGTCCTGACTTTC
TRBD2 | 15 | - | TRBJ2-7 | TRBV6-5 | CASSQPGLARYEQCF | TGTGCCAGCAGCCAGCCCGGACTAGCTCGTTACGAGCAGTGCTTC